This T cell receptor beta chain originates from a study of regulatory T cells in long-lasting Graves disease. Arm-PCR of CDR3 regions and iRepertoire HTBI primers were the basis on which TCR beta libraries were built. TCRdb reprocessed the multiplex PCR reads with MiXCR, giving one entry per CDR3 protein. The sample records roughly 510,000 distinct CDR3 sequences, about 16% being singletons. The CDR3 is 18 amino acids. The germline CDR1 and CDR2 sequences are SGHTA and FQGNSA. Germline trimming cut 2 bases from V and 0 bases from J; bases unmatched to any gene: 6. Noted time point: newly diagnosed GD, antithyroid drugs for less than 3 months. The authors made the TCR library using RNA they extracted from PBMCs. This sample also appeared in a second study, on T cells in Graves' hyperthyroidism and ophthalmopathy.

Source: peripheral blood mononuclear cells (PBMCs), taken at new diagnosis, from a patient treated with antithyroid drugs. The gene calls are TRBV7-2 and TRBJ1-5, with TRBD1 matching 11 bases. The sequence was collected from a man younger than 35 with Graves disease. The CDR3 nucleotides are TGTGCCAGCAGCTTAAGGGGACAGGGGGTCGGTAGCAATCAGCCCCAGCATTTT. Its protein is CASSLRGQGVGSNQPQHF.